Shown below are 9 T cell receptor beta chains from a single sample sequenced in a study of regulatory T cells in long-lasting Graves disease. Time point defined: persistent/refractory GD, antithyroid drugs over 5 years with positive TRAb. From RNA extracted from PBMCs, the TCR library was made. According to the study, TCR beta libraries were built with iRepertoire HTBI primers and CDR3-region Arm-PCR. TCRdb reprocessed the multiplex PCR reads with MiXCR, giving one entry per CDR3 protein. The table lists a few hundred thousand distinct CDR3 sequences, about 21% of them singletons. Sequencing was performed on peripheral blood mononuclear cells (PBMCs), taken when the disease was refractory, from a patient treated with antithyroid drugs. The receptors come from a female donor with Graves disease.

This clonotype was seen repeatedly, ten times or more. The chain combines TRBV28 with TRBJ2-7; D could derive from TRBD1 or TRBD2 (6 bases each). Between the trimmed V and J ends, which lost 2 bases and 0 bases, there was a span of 8 bases. CDR3 length equals 14 residues. Germline CDR1 is MDHEN and CDR2 is SYDVKM. CDR3 protein: CASSLRGLSYEQYF. CDR3 nucleotides: TGTGCCAGCAGTTTACGGGGGCTCTCCTACGAGCAGTACTTC.

This clonotype was picked up a small number of times. The rearrangement uses TRBV20-1 and TRBJ1-5, with no clear D. CDR1 and CDR2 (germline): DFQATT, SNEGSKA (reference sequence). The CDR3 spans 15 residues. V dropped 7 bases and J dropped 2 bases, with 18 bases sitting between them. In DNA, the CDR3 is TGCAGTGTCCCCAATAGAGGGCTGGGCAATCAGCCCCAGCATTTT. The encoded protein is CSVPNRGLGNQPQHF.

The gene calls are TRBV19 and TRBJ2-1; 10 nucleotides match TRBD2. Germline V CDR1 and CDR2: LNHDA, SQIVND (reference sequence). This CDR3 has 16 amino acids. J was trimmed by 7 bases and V by 6 bases; bases with no gene match: 12. CDR3 nucleotides: TGTGCCAGTAGCCCAAGGACTAGCGGAGGGGGGAATGAGCAGTTCTTC. Translated, it gives CASSPRTSGGGNEQFF.

V usage is TRBV20-1 and J usage is TRBJ2-6; maybe TRBD2 (5 bases). From germline, CDR1 is DFQATT and CDR2 SNEGSKA (reference sequence). The CDR3 has 15 amino acids. Trimming pared 6 bases from V and 0 bases from J, leaving 12 bases between. This chain's CDR3 is CSAGDYISGANVLTF. CDR3 bases: TGCAGTGCCGGAGACTACATCTCTGGGGCCAACGTCCTGACTTTC.

In this sample, this clonotype turned up many times. The J gene is TRBJ2-2, the V gene TRBV2, with D possibly matching TRBD1 (7 bases). Deletions cut 6 bases from V and 5 bases from J, with 19 bases between. The CDR3 contains 16 residues. Germline loops: CDR1 SNHLY, CDR2 FYNNEI. The DNA for the CDR3 is TGTGCCAGCAGCTGGATTTTGACAGGGAGGACCGGGGAGCTGTTTTTT. It encodes CASSWILTGRTGELFF.

Note on this clonotype: One junction end disagrees with the germline gene, perhaps due to a read error. The chain is built from TRBV7-2 and TRBJ2-5, with D possibly TRBD2 on 5 matching bases. The CDR3 spans 15 residues. Germline-derived CDR1 and CDR2 are SGHTA and FQGNSA. This chain's CDR3 is CAGSLQGAGGETQYF. The CDR3 bases are TGTGCCGGCAGCTTACAAGGTGCGGGTGGAGAGACCCAGTACTTC.

This chain links TRBV5-4 with TRBJ2-5, with 8 bases identical to TRBD1. This CDR3 is built from 15 residues. V shed 3 bases and J 4 bases; nucleotides not matched to a gene: 8. CDR1 is SGHNT and CDR2 is YYREEE in the germline V gene (reference sequence). The CDR3 spells CASSSAGGAGETQYF. The DNA for the CDR3 is TGTGCCAGCAGCTCTGCAGGGGGCGCGGGAGAGACCCAGTACTTC.

V and J are TRBV6-5 and TRBJ1-3; 9 bases are a match to TRBD1. The CDR3 is 17 residues long. Germline V gives CDR1 MNHEY, CDR2 SVGAGI. Losses at the gene ends were 2 bases for V and 0 bases for J; bases not matched to a gene: 5. CDR3 region: CASSYGQGSGSGNTIYF. CDR3 in DNA: TGTGCCAGCAGTTACGGACAGGGGTCCGGCTCTGGAAACACCATATATTTT.

This sequence joins TRBV20-1 and TRBJ2-5; 14 bases line up with TRBD2. Germline CDR1 and CDR2: DFQATT and SNEGSKA (reference sequence). Germline trimming cut 0 bases from V and 2 bases from J; bases unmatched to any gene: 8. This CDR3 region has 18 residues. CDR3 sequence: CSARDLGLAGELQETQYF. In DNA, the CDR3 is TGCAGTGCTAGAGATTTGGGACTAGCGGGAGAGCTGCAAGAGACCCAGTACTTC.